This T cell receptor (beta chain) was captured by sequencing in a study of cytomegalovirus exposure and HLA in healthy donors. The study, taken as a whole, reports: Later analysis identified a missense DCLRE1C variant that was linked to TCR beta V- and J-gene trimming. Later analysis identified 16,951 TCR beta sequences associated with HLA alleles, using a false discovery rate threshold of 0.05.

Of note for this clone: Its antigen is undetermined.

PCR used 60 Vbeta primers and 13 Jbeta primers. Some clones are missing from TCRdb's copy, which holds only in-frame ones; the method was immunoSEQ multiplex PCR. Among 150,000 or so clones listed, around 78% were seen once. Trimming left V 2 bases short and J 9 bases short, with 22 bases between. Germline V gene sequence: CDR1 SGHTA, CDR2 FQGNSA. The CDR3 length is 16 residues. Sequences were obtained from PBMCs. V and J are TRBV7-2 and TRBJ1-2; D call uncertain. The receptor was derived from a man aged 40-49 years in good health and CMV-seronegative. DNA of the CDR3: TGTGCCAGCAGCTTACGTACCGGACTTACGGAGGCGAGCTACACCTTC. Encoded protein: CASSLRTGLTEASYTF.